One and the same sample provided the 13 T cell receptor beta chains below, sequenced in a study of T cell repertoires in cytomegalovirus infection. Their cognate antigens are unknown. TCRdb redid the calling of the reads with MiXCR, one entry per CDR3 protein. The table has roughly 160,000 distinct CDR3 sequences, 20% to 25% seen once; the top ten hold roughly 25%. Source: CD8+ T cells from cultured PBMCs, taken from culture after CMV antigen stimulation. All receptors come from a human donor in good health (CMV status not recorded). Some clones in this sample may be carry-over from other donors' samples.

Only a few counts were recorded for this clonotype. CDR3 coding DNA: TGTGCCAGCAGTGAATATAAAGGGCTGAACACTGAAGCTTTCTTT. Protein product: CASSEYKGLNTEAFF. V gene TRBV25-1 combines with J gene TRBJ1-1; no firm D call. Trimming pared 0 bases from V and 0 bases from J, leaving 8 bases between. The germline gives CDR1 MGHDK, CDR2 SYGVNS. This CDR3 contains 15 residues.

The CDR3, as DNA: TGTGCCATCAGTGACCCTGACAGGTACAACACAGATACGCAGTATTTT. Its protein is CAISDPDRYNTDTQYF. The chain couples TRBV10-3 to TRBJ2-3; the D gene is possibly TRBD1 (6 bases). Trimming pared 3 bases from V and 2 bases from J, leaving 15 bases between. The CDR3 extends over 16 amino acids. Germline V lookup: CDR1 ENHRY, CDR2 SYGVKD.

V usage is TRBV27 and J usage is TRBJ1-1, with 8 nucleotides matching TRBD1. The CDR3 contains 12 residues. CDR1 and CDR2 from the germline V gene are MNHEY and SMNVEV (reference sequence). Unmatched junction bases numbered 6, after V lost 7 bases and J lost 8 bases. CDR3 sequence (DNA): TGTGCCAGCATAATACCAGGGGGCGAAGCTTTCTTT. It encodes CASIIPGGEAFF.

This clonotype was found a few times. The chain is built from TRBV2 and TRBJ2-7, with TRBD2 matching over 8 bases. This CDR3 spans 12 amino acids. The germline V gene encodes CDR1 SNHLY and CDR2 FYNNEI. V shed 9 bases and J 4 bases; nucleotides not matched to a gene: 5. This chain's CDR3 is CASLAGPYEQYF. CDR3 sequence (DNA): TGTGCCAGTTTAGCGGGGCCTTACGAGCAGTACTTC.

The rearrangement joins TRBV7-9 to TRBJ2-7; the D gene could be TRBD1 or TRBD2 (6 bases each). Germline lookup yields CDR1 SEHNR and CDR2 FQNEAQ (reference sequence). The CDR3 covers 14 residues. The V and J ends lost 5 bases and 4 bases respectively, with 15 bases between them. CDR3 in DNA: TGTGCCAGCAGCCCTCTGGAGGGGACATACGAGCAGTACTTC. Protein product: CASSPLEGTYEQYF.

This clonotype was counted only a few times. In DNA form, the CDR3 reads TGTGCCAGCAGTTACCCCCCCCCGGGTCCCTACAATGAGCAGTTCTTC. Protein product: CASSYPPPGPYNEQFF. The chain employs TRBV6-2 or TRBV6-3 and TRBJ2-1; no reliable D call. The ends were cut back, 2 bases at V and 2 bases at J, with 13 bases in the middle. CDR1 MNHEY and CDR2 SVGEGT come from the germline V gene. This CDR3 region has 16 residues.

This chain uses TRBV3-1 with TRBJ2-4; D uncertain. From germline, CDR1 is LGHDT and CDR2 YNNKEL (reference sequence). The CDR3 length is 17 residues. V gave up 0 bases and J gave up 0 bases, with 12 bases separating them. CDR3 protein: CASSQDPLPLAKNIQYF. The CDR3 DNA follows: TGTGCCAGCAGCCAAGATCCGCTTCCTCTAGCCAAAAACATTCAGTACTTC.

The chain links TRBV4-1 to TRBJ2-7, with D perhaps assigned TRBD1 or TRBD2 (5 bases each). The CDR3 loop spans 15 amino acids. V lost 5 bases and J lost 3, with 17 bases in between. CDR1 MGHRA and CDR2 YSYEKL come from the germline V gene. CDR3 sequence: CASSSTGGAVYEQYF. The CDR3 DNA sequence: TGCGCCAGCAGCTCTACTGGGGGAGCAGTCTACGAGCAGTACTTC.

This clonotype was seen a handful of times. The V and J genes are TRBV9 and TRBJ2-3; D gene ambiguous. The CDR3 spans 13 residues. CDR1 and CDR2 from the germline V gene are SGDLS and YYNGEE. Trimming removed 0 bases from V and 3 bases from J, with 5 bases in between. For the CDR3, the DNA is TGTGCCAGCAGCGTAGTATCGACAGATACGCAGTATTTT. Encoded protein: CASSVVSTDTQYF.

The rearrangement links TRBV28 to TRBJ1-4, with TRBD1 as a possible D gene (5 bases). Looked up from germline, CDR1 is MDHEN and CDR2 is SYDVKM. V gave up 2 bases and J gave up 3 bases, with 16 bases separating them. The CDR3 is 17 amino acids. The CDR3 spells CASSLDGAGLANEKLFF. The DNA for the CDR3 is TGTGCCAGCAGTTTAGACGGAGCGGGACTCGCTAATGAAAAACTGTTTTTT.

The rearrangement joins TRBV7-6 to TRBJ1-1, with D possibly matching TRBD1 (5 bases). Trimming pared 1 base from V and 4 bases from J, leaving 13 bases between. From germline, CDR1 is SGHVS and CDR2 FNYEAQ. The CDR3 extends over 15 amino acids. CDR3: CASSLVQGGSTEAFF. The CDR3 DNA reads as TGTGCCAGCAGCTTAGTTCAGGGCGGGAGCACTGAAGCTTTCTTT.

The chain combines TRBV7-6 with TRBJ1-1; 12 bases are shared with TRBD1. Germline loops: CDR1 SGHVS, CDR2 FNYEAQ. The junction had 10 bases not matched to a gene; V was cut back by 0 bases and J by 5 bases. CDR3 length: 18 residues. The CDR3 nucleotides read TGTGCCAGCAGCTTAGCAACCGGGACAGGGGGCAAGGGAACTGAAGCTTTCTTT. Amino acids: CASSLATGTGGKGTEAFF.

At least ten counts were recorded for this clonotype. The V gene is TRBV6-1, the J gene TRBJ2-1; 11 bases match TRBD2. The CDR3 contains 17 residues. Per the germline V gene, CDR1 is MNHNS and CDR2 is SASEGT. Trimming at V came to 4 bases and at J to 0 bases, leaving 5 bases not matched to a gene. CDR3 nucleotides: TGTGCCAGCAGTGGTACTAGCGGGGGTCGCTCCTACAATGAGCAGTTCTTC. It is translated as CASSGTSGGRSYNEQFF.